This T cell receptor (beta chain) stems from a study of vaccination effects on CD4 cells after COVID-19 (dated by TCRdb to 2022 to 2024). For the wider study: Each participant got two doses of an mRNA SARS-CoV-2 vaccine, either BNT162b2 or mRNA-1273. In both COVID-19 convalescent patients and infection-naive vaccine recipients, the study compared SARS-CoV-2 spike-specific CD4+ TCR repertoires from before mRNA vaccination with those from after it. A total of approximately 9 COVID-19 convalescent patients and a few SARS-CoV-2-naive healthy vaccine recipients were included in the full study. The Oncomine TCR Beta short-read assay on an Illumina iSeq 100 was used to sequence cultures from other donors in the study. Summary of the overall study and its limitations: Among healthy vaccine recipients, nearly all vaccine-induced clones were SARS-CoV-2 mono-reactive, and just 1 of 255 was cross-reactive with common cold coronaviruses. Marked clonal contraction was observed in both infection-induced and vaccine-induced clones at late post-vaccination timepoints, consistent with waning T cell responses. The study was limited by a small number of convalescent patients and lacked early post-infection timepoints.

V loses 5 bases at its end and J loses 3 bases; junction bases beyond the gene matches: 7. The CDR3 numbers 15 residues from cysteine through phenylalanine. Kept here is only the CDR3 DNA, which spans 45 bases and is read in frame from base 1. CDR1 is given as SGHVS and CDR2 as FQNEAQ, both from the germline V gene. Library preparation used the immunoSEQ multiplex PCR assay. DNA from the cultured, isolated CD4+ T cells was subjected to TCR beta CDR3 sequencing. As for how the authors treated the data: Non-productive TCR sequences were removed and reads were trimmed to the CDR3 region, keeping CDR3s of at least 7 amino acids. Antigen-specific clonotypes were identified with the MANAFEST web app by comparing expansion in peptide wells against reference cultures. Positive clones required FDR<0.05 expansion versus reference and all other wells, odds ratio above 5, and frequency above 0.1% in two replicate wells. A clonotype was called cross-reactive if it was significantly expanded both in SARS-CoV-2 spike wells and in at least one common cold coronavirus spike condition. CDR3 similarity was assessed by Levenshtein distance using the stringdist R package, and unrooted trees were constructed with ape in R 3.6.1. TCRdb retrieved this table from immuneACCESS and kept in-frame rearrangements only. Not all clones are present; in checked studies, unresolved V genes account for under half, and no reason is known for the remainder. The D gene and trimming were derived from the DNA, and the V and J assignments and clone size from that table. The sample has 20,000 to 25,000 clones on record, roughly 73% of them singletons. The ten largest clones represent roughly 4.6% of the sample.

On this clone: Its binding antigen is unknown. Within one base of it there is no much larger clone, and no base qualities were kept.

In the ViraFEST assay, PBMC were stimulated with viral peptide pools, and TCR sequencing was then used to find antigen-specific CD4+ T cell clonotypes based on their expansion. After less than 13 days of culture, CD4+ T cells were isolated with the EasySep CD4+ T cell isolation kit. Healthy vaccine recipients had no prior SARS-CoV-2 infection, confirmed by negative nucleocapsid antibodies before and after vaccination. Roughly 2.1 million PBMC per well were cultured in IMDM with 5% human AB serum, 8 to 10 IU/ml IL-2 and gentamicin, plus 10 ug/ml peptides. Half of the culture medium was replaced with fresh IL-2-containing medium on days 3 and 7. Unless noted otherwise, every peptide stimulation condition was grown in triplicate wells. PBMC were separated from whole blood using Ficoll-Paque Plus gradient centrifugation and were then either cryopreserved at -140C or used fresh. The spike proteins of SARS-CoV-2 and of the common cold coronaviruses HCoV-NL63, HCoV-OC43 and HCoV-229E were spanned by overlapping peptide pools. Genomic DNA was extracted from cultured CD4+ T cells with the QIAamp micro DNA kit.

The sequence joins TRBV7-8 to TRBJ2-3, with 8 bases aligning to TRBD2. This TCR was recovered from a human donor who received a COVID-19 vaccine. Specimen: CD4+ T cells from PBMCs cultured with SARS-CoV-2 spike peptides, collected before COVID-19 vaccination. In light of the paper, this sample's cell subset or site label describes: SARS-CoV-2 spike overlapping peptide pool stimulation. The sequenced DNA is TGTGCCAGCAGCCCACAGCCTAGCGGGACAGATACGCAGTATTTT. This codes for CASSPQPSGTDTQYF. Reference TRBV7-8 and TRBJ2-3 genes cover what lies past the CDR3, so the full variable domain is GAGVSQSPRYKVAKRGQDVALRCDPISGHVSLFWYQQALGQGPEFLTYFQNEAQLDKSGLPSDRFFAERPEGSVSTLKIQRTQQEDSAVYLCASSPQPSGTDTQYFGPGTRLTVL.